The T cell receptor (beta chain) described here comes from a study of T cells in Graves' hyperthyroidism and ophthalmopathy. Points from the study as a whole: Clonotypes that were expanded in thyroid above 0.001 mostly appeared in blood too.

The CDR3 regions of TCR beta were amplified from RNA transcripts. Primed by the HTBI set, a first-round RT-PCR was run on the TCR CDR3. In TCRdb, the multiplex PCR reads were re-called with MiXCR into one record per CDR3 protein. The sample yields 500,000 to 650,000 distinct CDR3 sequences, 35% to 50% seen once. About this clonotype itself: Antigen: not known.

V lost 1 base, J lost 3 bases, and 7 bases stayed unmatched. The CDR3 is made up of 15 amino acids. The germline gives CDR1 DFQATT, CDR2 SNEGSKA (reference sequence). Uncontrolled infection, other autoimmune disease, pregnancy and lactation each barred patients from inclusion. The sequence was collected from an adult woman with Graves' disease, either hyperthyroidism or ophthalmopathy (not recorded which). V is TRBV20-1 and J is TRBJ2-7; TRBD2 agrees at 9 bases. Sequencing used peripheral blood or thyroid tissue (not recorded which). The CDR3, as DNA: TGCAGTGCTAGAGTGTTACTAGCGGGTTTCTACGAGCAGTACTTC. Translating gives CSARVLLAGFYEQYF.